The entry below describes one T cell receptor beta chain. The target antigen is unknown. This CDR3 is built from 14 residues. The germline V gene has CDR1 SQVTM and CDR2 ANQGSEA. The V end was cut by 3 bases, the J end by 1 base, with 9 bases between. This entry is derived from a study of long-term antiretroviral therapy in people with HIV. Study-wide background: There is a gap of about a decade between the earliest samples and the later 2015 immediate-ART recommendation.

Survey-level resolution applied to immunoSEQ assay v3.0. Sequencing efforts were directed toward about 40,000-55,000 T-cell genomes per sample. Sequencing was performed with immunoSEQ multiplex PCR; in TCRdb, only in-frame clones are kept and a portion is missing. The data contain some 19,000 clones, 70% to 85% of them seen just once; the ten biggest clones take up roughly 7.3%. Whole-study findings and limits: Control repertoires displayed wider CDR3 length ranges than the HIV repertoires. The data indicate that diversity increased after ART but remained below transplant donor controls.

The TCR comes from a man younger than 35 with HIV. The sample consisted of unsorted PBMCs, taken 0.9 years after starting antiretroviral therapy. The chain couples TRBV29-1 to TRBJ1-4; D perhaps matches TRBD1 (5 bases). CDR3 region: CSVEGQGTNEKLFF. CDR3 coding DNA: TGCAGCGTTGAGGGGCAGGGAACTAATGAAAAACTGTTTTTT. The variable domain in full, completed from reference TRBV29-1 and TRBJ1-4, reads SAVISQKPSRDICQRGTSLTIQCQVDSQVTMMFWYRQQPGQSLTLIATANQGSEATYESGFVIDKFPISRPNLTFSTLTVSNMSPEDSSIYLCSVEGQGTNEKLFFGSGTQLSVL.